The 32 T cell receptor beta chains below all came from one sample that was sequenced in a study of blood T cell repertoires in COVID-19. Sequenced by immunoSEQ multiplex PCR; TCRdb stores in-frame clones only, minus some. The profile shows a few hundred thousand clones, over 70% of them singletons. The specimen sequenced was peripheral blood. The receptors here all came from a woman in her sixties or seventies with COVID-19, enrolled during active disease.

This clone was seen a few times. This chain uses TRBV24-1 with TRBJ1-5; 9 bases are shared with TRBD1. This CDR3 region has 17 residues. The V segment lost 2 bases and the J segment 3 bases; nucleotides outside the gene matches: 7. The V gene's germline CDR1 is KGHDR and CDR2 SFDVKD. Here the CDR3 reads CATSDSRQGGSNQPQHF. CDR3 bases: TGTGCCACCAGTGATTCTAGACAGGGGGGCTCCAATCAGCCCCAGCATTTT.

The V call is TRBV7-9, the J call TRBJ1-2, with 7 bases that match TRBD1. The germline CDR1 and CDR2 sequences are SEHNR and FQNEAQ (reference sequence). The CDR3 is 12 residues long. With V trimmed by 5 bases and J by 8 bases, 5 bases remained unmatched. In nucleotides, the CDR3 is TGTGCCAGCAGCGTGACAGGGTACGGCTACACCTTC. Its translation is CASSVTGYGYTF.

The V call is TRBV7-2, the J call TRBJ1-5, with 9 bases fitting TRBD1. Losses at the gene ends were 1 base for V and 6 bases for J; bases not matched to a gene: 4. The V gene's germline CDR1 is SGHTA and CDR2 FQGNSA. The CDR3 is made up of 15 amino acids. The CDR3 nucleotides are TGTGCCAGCAGCTTAGGCGGGACAGGGTCTCAGCCCCAGCATTTT. Residues: CASSLGGTGSQPQHF.

This clone was recorded a few times. The chain carries TRBV6-2 or TRBV6-3 and TRBJ1-1; D remains unclear. Germline V CDR1 and CDR2: MNHEY, SVGEGT. The V end lost 0 bases, the J end lost 1 base, and 6 bases lay between the germline ends. This CDR3 comprises 14 residues. CDR3 DNA sequence: TGTGCCAGCAGTTACTCTATGAGGAACACTGAAGCTTTCTTT. Amino acids: CASSYSMRNTEAFF.

This clone appeared a single time. The DNA of the CDR3 is TGTGCCATCAGTGTCGGGATATCCTCCTACGAGCAGTACTTC. This gives the protein CAISVGISSYEQYF. This sequence joins TRBV10-3 and TRBJ2-7, with a tentative D call TRBD2 (5 bases). V was clipped by 4 bases and J by 0 bases, with 10 bases between them. CDR3 length equals 14 residues. Germline lookup yields CDR1 ENHRY and CDR2 SYGVKD.

The count of this clone is one. The chain combines TRBV6-6 with TRBJ2-5; 9 bases map to TRBD2. This CDR3 region has 16 residues. The J segment lost 4 bases and the V segment lost 7 bases, leaving 13 bases of the junction unmatched. Germline lookup yields CDR1 MNHNY and CDR2 SVGAGI (reference sequence). CDR3 nucleotides: TGTGCCAGCACCCGGGGGAATAGCGGGAGAGGAGAGACCCAGTACTTC. It yields the protein CASTRGNSGRGETQYF.

This clone appeared once. This chain connects TRBV5-1 to TRBJ2-5; TRBD2 aligns across 12 bases. V gave up 4 bases and J gave up 1 base; unmatched junction bases: 5. Germline lookup yields CDR1 SGHRS and CDR2 YFSETQ. The CDR3 length is 16 residues. The CDR3: CASSRTSGRTQETQYF. CDR3 sequence (DNA): TGCGCCAGCAGCCGAACTAGCGGGAGGACCCAAGAGACCCAGTACTTC.

The chain recombines TRBV11-2 with TRBJ2-2, with D tentatively TRBD1 (5 bases). Germline assignment: CDR1 SGHAT and CDR2 FQNNGV. The CDR3 covers 15 residues. The V gene lost 2 bases and the J gene lost 0 bases, with 7 bases spanning the gap. CDR3 in DNA: TGTGCCAGCAGCTTAAGGGGTCCGAACACCGGGGAGCTGTTTTTT. Translated: CASSLRGPNTGELFF.

The chain combines TRBV4-3 with TRBJ2-1, with 8 bases aligning to TRBD1. V lost 6 bases to trimming and J lost 2 bases; unmatched junction nucleotides: 3. The CDR3 is 14 amino acids. Germline V gene sequence: CDR1 LGHNA, CDR2 YSLEER. CDR3 in amino acids: CASSRTGTYNEQFF. In DNA, the CDR3 is TGCGCCAGCAGTCGGACAGGGACCTACAATGAGCAGTTCTTC.

The chain combines TRBV29-1 with TRBJ1-1; D perhaps matches TRBD1 (6 bases). The germline CDR1 and CDR2 sequences are SQVTM and ANQGSEA. V was clipped by 3 bases and J by 5 bases, with 10 bases between them. The CDR3 spans 12 residues. Here the CDR3 DNA reads TGCAGCGTTGACAGGGGAGGGACTGAAGCTTTCTTT. It is translated as CSVDRGGTEAFF.

This clone was seen just once. The rearrangement links TRBV19 to TRBJ2-5; 11 nucleotides line up with TRBD1. Germline CDR1 is LNHDA and CDR2 is SQIVND (reference sequence). With 5 bases clipped from V and 3 bases from J, the junction kept 8 bases outside the gene matches. The CDR3 extends over 16 amino acids. This CDR3 reads CASSFRTGGGKETQYF. The CDR3 DNA is TGTGCCAGTAGTTTCCGGACAGGGGGCGGGAAAGAGACCCAGTACTTC.

The genes are TRBV6-5 and TRBJ2-1; perhaps TRBD1 as D (6 bases). The V gene lost 8 bases and the J gene lost 8 bases, with 19 bases spanning the gap. Per the germline V gene, CDR1 is MNHEY and CDR2 is SVGAGI. This CDR3 has 14 amino acids. CDR3 loop: CASDRGTTLDEQFF. Here the CDR3 DNA reads TGTGCCAGCGATAGGGGGACGACCTTGGATGAGCAGTTCTTC.

For the CDR3, the DNA is TGTGCCATCAGTACCACCGCAGGGCTGGATCAGCCCCAGCATTTT. Residues: CAISTTAGLDQPQHF. The V and J genes are TRBV10-3 and TRBJ1-5, with D perhaps matching TRBD1 (5 bases). The CDR3 sequence is 15 residues long. The ends were cut back, 5 bases at V and 5 bases at J, with 16 bases in the middle. The germline V gene encodes CDR1 ENHRY and CDR2 SYGVKD.

The chain uses TRBV13 and TRBJ2-7; the match to TRBD1 covers 7 bases. The CDR3 has 14 residues. CDR1 and CDR2 (germline): PRHDT, FYEKMQ (reference sequence). J gave up 3 bases and V 5 bases, and 7 bases lay outside the gene matches. The CDR3 region is CASSPPTGVYEQYF. CDR3 DNA sequence: TGTGCCAGCAGCCCTCCAACAGGGGTCTACGAGCAGTACTTC.

This clone appeared a single time. CDR3 sequence reads: CASSLVPPGINSPLHF. CDR3 DNA sequence: TGTGCCAGCAGCTTAGTCCCCCCCGGGATCAATTCACCCCTCCACTTT. The V gene is TRBV7-2, the J gene TRBJ1-6, with D unclear. The CDR3 sequence is 16 residues long. Germline loops: CDR1 SGHTA, CDR2 FQGNSA. V was pared by 1 base and J by 7 bases, with 14 bases between.

The chain recombines TRBV18 with TRBJ1-3; a possible D gene is TRBD1 (5 bases). The germline CDR1 and CDR2 sequences are KGHSH and LQKENI. V was pared by 8 bases and J by 1 base, with 15 bases between. There are 15 residues in the CDR3. The CDR3 DNA is TGTGCCAGCCCCAAGCAAACAGGATCTGGAAACACCATATATTTT. It specifies CASPKQTGSGNTIYF.

The rearrangement links TRBV4-1 to TRBJ2-7, with 10 bases aligning to TRBD2. The V and J ends lost 0 bases and 6 bases, in that order; junction bases with no gene match: 14. The CDR3 is made up of 18 amino acids. CDR1 and CDR2 from the germline V gene are MGHRA and YSYEKL. CDR3: CASSQDQVAGGIGREQYF. The CDR3 nucleotides are TGCGCCAGCAGCCAAGATCAGGTAGCGGGAGGAATAGGCCGCGAGCAGTACTTC.

In this sample, this clone turned up once. The V call is TRBV9, the J call TRBJ1-6; 7 bases map to TRBD1. Germline CDR1 and CDR2: SGDLS and YYNGEE. The CDR3 loop spans 15 amino acids. Unmatched junction bases numbered 6, after V lost 4 bases and J lost 5 bases. The CDR3 DNA follows: TGTGCCAGCAGCCCTCCGGGACAGCATAATTCACCCCTCCACTTT. Protein: CASSPPGQHNSPLHF.

This chain uses TRBV19 with TRBJ1-2; D gene uncertain. V was shortened by 5 bases and J by 2 bases, with 9 bases between the two germline ends. The CDR3 length is 13 residues. CDR1 is LNHDA and CDR2 is SQIVND in the germline V gene (reference sequence). The CDR3 loop is CASSREPNYGYTF. In DNA form, the CDR3 reads TGTGCCAGTAGTCGGGAGCCGAACTATGGCTACACCTTC.

The chain is built from TRBV28 and TRBJ2-2; 10 bases are a match to TRBD2. CDR1 is MDHEN and CDR2 is SYDVKM in the germline V gene. After removal of 4 bases from V and 4 bases from J, the junction contained 6 bases not matched to a gene. The CDR3 totals 16 residues. DNA of the CDR3: TGTGCCAGCAGTTCGCGAGCGGGAGGGCTCACCGGGGAGCTGTTTTTT. Protein sequence: CASSSRAGGLTGELFF.

V gene TRBV10-3 combines with J gene TRBJ1-6, with D maybe TRBD1 (5 bases). The V end was cut by 1 base, the J end by 9 bases, with 13 bases between. Germline CDR1 ENHRY, CDR2 SYGVKD. The CDR3 sequence is 15 residues long. CDR3 sequence: CAISEYPGPGSPLHF. The CDR3 DNA is TGTGCCATCAGTGAGTACCCAGGGCCCGGTTCACCCCTCCACTTT.

The chain joins TRBV7-2 to TRBJ2-1, with D possibly TRBD2 on 5 matching bases. Germline V gene sequence: CDR1 SGHTA, CDR2 FQGNSA. Trimming left V 3 bases short and J 5 bases short, with 11 bases between. There are 14 residues in the CDR3. The DNA for the CDR3 is TGTGCCAGCAGCTTTTTTACTAGGAACAATGAGCAGTTCTTC. Residues: CASSFFTRNNEQFF.

The chain uses TRBV4-1 and TRBJ1-2; D gene ambiguous. Germline V CDR1 and CDR2: MGHRA, YSYEKL. Trimming shortened V by 4 bases and J by 6 bases, and 15 bases separated the two germline ends. This CDR3 is 14 amino acids long. For the CDR3, the DNA is TGCGCCAGCAGCCCCCAGGACGGGATGGATGGCTACACCTTC. This codes for CASSPQDGMDGYTF.

The chain couples TRBV5-1 to TRBJ1-3, with 8 bases fitting TRBD1. Germline CDR1 SGHRS, CDR2 YFSETQ. The CDR3 is 15 residues long. The junction had 3 bases not matched to a gene; V was cut back by 2 bases and J by 2 bases. The CDR3 DNA reads TGCGCCAGCAGCTTAAGGACAGGGCCTGGAAACACCATATATTTT. This encodes CASSLRTGPGNTIYF.

The CDR3 DNA sequence: TGTGCCAGTAGTGAGTGGGCAGCCTCCTACGAGCAGTACTTC. As protein: CASSEWAASYEQYF. V and J are TRBV19 and TRBJ2-7; no firm D call. V lost 5 bases to trimming and J lost 0 bases, with 11 bases between them. There are 14 residues in the CDR3. Germline CDR1 reads LNHDA; CDR2 reads SQIVND (reference sequence).

The chain links TRBV5-1 to TRBJ1-1, with 7 positions matching TRBD1. CDR3 length: 14 residues. Unmatched junction bases numbered 8, after V lost 4 bases and J lost 5 bases. Germline V gene sequence: CDR1 SGHRS, CDR2 YFSETQ. The CDR3 region is CASSPGDRATEAFF. In nucleotides, the CDR3 is TGCGCCAGCAGCCCCGGAGACAGGGCTACTGAAGCTTTCTTT.

This clone was seen a single time. The chain employs TRBV6-2 or TRBV6-3 and TRBJ2-3; 13 nucleotides align to TRBD2. This CDR3 is built from 17 residues. V was pared by 6 bases and J by 6 bases, with 12 bases of the junction left unmatched. Germline CDR1 reads MNHEY; CDR2 reads SVGEGT. CDR3: CASSRGTSGIFWDTQYF. CDR3 nucleotide sequence: TGTGCCAGCAGCCGCGGGACTAGCGGGATCTTTTGGGATACGCAGTATTTT.

V is TRBV7-6 and J is TRBJ1-3, with D perhaps TRBD1 (6 bases). The CDR3 covers 12 residues. V was cut by 7 bases and J by 9 bases, with 13 bases left in between. Germline V gene sequence: CDR1 SGHVS, CDR2 FNYEAQ. CDR3 bases: TGTGCCAGCACGCAACGGGGGGCCACCATATATTTT. Protein: CASTQRGATIYF.

The genes are TRBV4-2 and TRBJ1-1, with TRBD1 matching 7 bases. Germline loops: CDR1 LGHNA, CDR2 YNFKEQ. The CDR3 consists of 16 residues. V shed 4 bases and J 3 bases; nucleotides not matched to a gene: 11. The CDR3, as DNA: TGTGCCAGCAGCCCTCAGGGGGGAGTGGCCGACACTGAAGCTTTCTTT. It codes for CASSPQGGVADTEAFF.

This rearrangement joins TRBV7-6 to TRBJ1-3; 7 bases fit TRBD1. Germline V gene sequence: CDR1 SGHVS, CDR2 FNYEAQ. The CDR3 consists of 15 residues. Germline trimming cut 1 base from V and 4 bases from J; bases unmatched to any gene: 4. This CDR3 is CASSLEGARGNTIYF. CDR3 sequence (DNA): TGTGCCAGCAGCTTAGAGGGGGCGCGAGGAAACACCATATATTTT.

The chain links TRBV21-1 to TRBJ1-6; the table's D call, TRBD1, was not checked against the DNA. TRBV21-1 is deemed a pseudogene. The CDR3 sequence is 15 residues long. CDR3 loop: CASIRQGRNNSPLHF. The CDR3 DNA is TGTGCCAGCATCAGACAGGGGCGCAATAATTCACCCCTCCACTTT.

The V and J genes are TRBV30 and TRBJ2-1; 7 positions match TRBD1. This CDR3 is built from 17 residues. The V gene end was trimmed by 0 bases and the J gene end by 3 bases; junction bases not matched to a gene: 11. Germline CDR1 reads GTSNPN; CDR2 reads SVGIG (reference sequence). The CDR3: CAWSVGAGGLLYNEQFF. In DNA form, the CDR3 reads TGTGCCTGGAGTGTTGGGGCAGGGGGTCTCCTCTACAATGAGCAGTTCTTC.